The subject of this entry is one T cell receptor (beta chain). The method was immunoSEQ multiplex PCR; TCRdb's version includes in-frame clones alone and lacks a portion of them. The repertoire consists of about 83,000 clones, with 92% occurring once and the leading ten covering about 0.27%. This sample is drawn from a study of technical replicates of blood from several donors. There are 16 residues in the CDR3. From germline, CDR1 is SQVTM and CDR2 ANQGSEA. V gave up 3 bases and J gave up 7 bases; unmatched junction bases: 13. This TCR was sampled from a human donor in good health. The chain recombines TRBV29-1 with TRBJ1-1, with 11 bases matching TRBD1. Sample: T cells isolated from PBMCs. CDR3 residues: CSVEGLPGTGGDEAFF. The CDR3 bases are TGCAGCGTTGAGGGGTTACCCGGGACAGGGGGTGATGAAGCTTTCTTT.